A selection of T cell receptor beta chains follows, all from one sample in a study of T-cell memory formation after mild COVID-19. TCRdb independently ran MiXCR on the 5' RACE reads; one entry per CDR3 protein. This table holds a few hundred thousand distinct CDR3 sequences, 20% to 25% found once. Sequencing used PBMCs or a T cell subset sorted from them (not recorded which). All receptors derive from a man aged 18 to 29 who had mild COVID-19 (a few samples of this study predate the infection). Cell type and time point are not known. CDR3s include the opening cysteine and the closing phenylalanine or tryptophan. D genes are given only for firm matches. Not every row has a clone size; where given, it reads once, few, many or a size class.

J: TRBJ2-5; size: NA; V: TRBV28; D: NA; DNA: TGTGCCAGCAGCCTATTTTCCGTTTCCCAAGAGACCCAGTACTTC; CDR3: CASSLFSVSQETQYF
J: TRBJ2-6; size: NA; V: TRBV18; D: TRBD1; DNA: TGTGCCAGCTCACCCCGGGACAGGGTTTCTGGGGCCAACGTCCTGACTTTC; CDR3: CASSPRDRVSGANVLTF
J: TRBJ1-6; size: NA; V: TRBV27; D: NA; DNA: TGTGCCAGCAGCTCAATATCCGGGACTTATAATTCACCCCTCCACTTT; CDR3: CASSSISGTYNSPLHF
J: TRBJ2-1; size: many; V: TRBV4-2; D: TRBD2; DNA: TGTGCCAGCAGCCAGGAGACTAGCGGCAATGAGCAGTTCTTC; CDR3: CASSQETSGNEQFF
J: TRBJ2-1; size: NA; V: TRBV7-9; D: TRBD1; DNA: TGTGCCAGCAGCAGTACCAGGGGGCATGAGCAGTTCTTC; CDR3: CASSSTRGHEQFF
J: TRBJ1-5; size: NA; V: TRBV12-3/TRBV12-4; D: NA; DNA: TGTGCCAGCAGTTTTCTAGGTGACTATCAGCCCCAGCATTTT; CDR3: CASSFLGDYQPQHF
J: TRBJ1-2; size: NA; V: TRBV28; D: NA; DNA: TGTGCCAGCAGTCCGCCGGGACATCTGACTTATGGCTACACCTTC; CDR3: CASSPPGHLTYGYTF
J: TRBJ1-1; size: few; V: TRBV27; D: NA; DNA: TGTGCCAGCAGTTACCAGGGTATGAACACTGAAGCTTTCTTT; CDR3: CASSYQGMNTEAFF
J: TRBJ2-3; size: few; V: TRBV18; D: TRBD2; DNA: TGTGCCAGCTCACCACGACTAGCCACCACAGATACGCAGTATTTT; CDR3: CASSPRLATTDTQYF
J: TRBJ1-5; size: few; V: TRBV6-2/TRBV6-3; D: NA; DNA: TGTGCCAGCAGATGGATGGATAGCAATCAGCCCCAGCATTTT; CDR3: CASRWMDSNQPQHF
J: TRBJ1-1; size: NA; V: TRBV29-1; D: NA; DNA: TGCAGCGTTGAACCCGGTAAAGCTTTCTTT; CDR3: CSVEPGKAFF
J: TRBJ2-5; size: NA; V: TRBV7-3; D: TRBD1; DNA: TGTGCCAGCAGCGCACCCGGGACAGGATTAGAGACCCAGTACTTC; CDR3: CASSAPGTGLETQYF
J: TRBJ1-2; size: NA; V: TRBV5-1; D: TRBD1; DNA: TGCGCCAGCAGCATTGACAGGGCGGGTGGCTACACCTTC; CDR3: CASSIDRAGGYTF
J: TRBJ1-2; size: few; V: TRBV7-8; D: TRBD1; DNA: TGTGCCAGCAGCTTCGACGAGGGGGCCGTCTATGGCTACACCTTC; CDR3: CASSFDEGAVYGYTF
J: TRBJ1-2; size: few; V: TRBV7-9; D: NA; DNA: TGTGCCAGCCAAACCTATGGGGACTATGGCTACACCTTC; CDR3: CASQTYGDYGYTF
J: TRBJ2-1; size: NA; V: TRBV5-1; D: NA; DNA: TGCGCCAGCAGCTTGGGGACAAACAATGAGCAGTTCTTC; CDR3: CASSLGTNNEQFF
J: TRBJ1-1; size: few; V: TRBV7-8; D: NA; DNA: TGTGCCAGCAGCTTAAGTTCAGGGTGGACTGAAGCTTTCTTT; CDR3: CASSLSSGWTEAFF
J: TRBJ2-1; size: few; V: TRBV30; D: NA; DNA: TGTGCCTGGGCCACACAGGCGGGTAATGAGCAGTTCTTC; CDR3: CAWATQAGNEQFF
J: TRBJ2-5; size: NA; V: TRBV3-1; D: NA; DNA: TGTGCCAGCAGCCAAGGATGGGGCCGGGGGGAGACCCAGTACTTC; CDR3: CASSQGWGRGETQYF
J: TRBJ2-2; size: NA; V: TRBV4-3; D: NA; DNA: TGCGCCAGCAGCCAAGGGCTAGAGGTCCGAGGCACCGGGGAGCTGTTTTTT; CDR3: CASSQGLEVRGTGELFF
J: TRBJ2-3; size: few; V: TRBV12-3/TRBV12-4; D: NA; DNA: TGTGCCAGCAGACCGACTAGGGTTGCGGATACGCAGTATTTT; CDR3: CASRPTRVADTQYF
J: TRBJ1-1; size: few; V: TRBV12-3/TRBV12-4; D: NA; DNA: TGTGCCAGCAGTTTCGACTTGAACACTGAAGCTTTCTTT; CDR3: CASSFDLNTEAFF
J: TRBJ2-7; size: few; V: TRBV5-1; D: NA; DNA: TGCGCCAGCAGCACGGGGACAACCTCACCGGACGAGCAGTACTTC; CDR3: CASSTGTTSPDEQYF
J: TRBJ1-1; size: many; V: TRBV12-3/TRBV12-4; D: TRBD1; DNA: TGTGCCAGCAGTTTTCAGGGGGGGAACACTGAAGCTTTCTTT; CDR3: CASSFQGGNTEAFF
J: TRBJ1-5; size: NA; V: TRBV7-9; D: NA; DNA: TGTGCCAGCAGTCTAGGGGCAGACCAGCCCCAGCATTTT; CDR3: CASSLGADQPQHF
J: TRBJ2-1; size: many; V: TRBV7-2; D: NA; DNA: TGTGCCAGCAGCTCTAAAGGCTACAATGAGCAGTTCTTC; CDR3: CASSSKGYNEQFF
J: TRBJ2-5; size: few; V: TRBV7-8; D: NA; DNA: TGTGCCAGCAGCTTAGCGTATATGAGTGGTGGGGAGACCCAGTACTTC; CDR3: CASSLAYMSGGETQYF
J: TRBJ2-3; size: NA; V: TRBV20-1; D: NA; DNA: TGCAGTGCTAAGACGGATACGCAGTATTTT; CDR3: CSAKTDTQYF
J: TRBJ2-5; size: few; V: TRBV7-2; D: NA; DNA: TGTGCCAGCAGCTTAGAGGCCAGGCCCAGAGAGACCCAGTACTTC; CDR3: CASSLEARPRETQYF
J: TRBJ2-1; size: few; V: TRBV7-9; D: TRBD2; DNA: TGTGCCAGCAGCTCTACCCCGGGACTAGCGGGGGGTACCGCTTGGGATGAGCAGTTCTTC; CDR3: CASSSTPGLAGGTAWDEQFF
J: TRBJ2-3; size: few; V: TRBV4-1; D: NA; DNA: TGCGCCAGCAGCCATCCCATGGATACGCAGTATTTT; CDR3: CASSHPMDTQYF
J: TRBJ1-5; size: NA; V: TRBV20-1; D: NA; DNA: TGCAGTGCTATCGGCGGAGATCAGCCCCAGCATTTT; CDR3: CSAIGGDQPQHF
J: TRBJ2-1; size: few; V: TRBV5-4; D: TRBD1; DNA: TGTGCCAGCAGCCCCTCCTCCGGGACAGGTAACAATGAGCAGTTCTTC; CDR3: CASSPSSGTGNNEQFF
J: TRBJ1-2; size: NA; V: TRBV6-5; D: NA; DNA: TGTGCCAGCAAACACCTTGCCGGGACGGGCTATGGCTACACCTTC; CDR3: CASKHLAGTGYGYTF
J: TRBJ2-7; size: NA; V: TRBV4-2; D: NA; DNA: TGTGCCAGCAGCCAAGAGGGCAGCCCCTACGAGCAGTACTTC; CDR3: CASSQEGSPYEQYF
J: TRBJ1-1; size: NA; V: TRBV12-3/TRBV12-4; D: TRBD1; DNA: TGTGCCAGCACCATTCAGGGGGGTACTGAAGCTTTCTTT; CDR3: CASTIQGGTEAFF
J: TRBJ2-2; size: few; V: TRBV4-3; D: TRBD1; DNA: TGCGCCAGCAGCATGGCCGGACAGGGCCCCGGGGAGCTGTTTTTT; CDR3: CASSMAGQGPGELFF
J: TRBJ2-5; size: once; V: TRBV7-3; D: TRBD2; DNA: TGTGCCAGCAGCTCGCGGGGGGCAGAGACCCAGTACTTC; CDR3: CASSSRGAETQYF
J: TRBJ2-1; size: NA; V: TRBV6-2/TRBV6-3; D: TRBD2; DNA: TGTGCCAGCAGACAGCGGGGGGTAGACAATGAGCAGTTCTTC; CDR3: CASRQRGVDNEQFF
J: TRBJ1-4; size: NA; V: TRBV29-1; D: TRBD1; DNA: TGCAGCGGGGGGACAGGGCCTAATGAAAAACTGTTTTTT; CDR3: CSGGTGPNEKLFF
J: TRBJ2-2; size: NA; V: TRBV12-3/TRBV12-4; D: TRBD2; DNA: TGTGCCAGCAGTTTCCCAGGGACTAGCGCCTCGGACACCGGGGAGCTGTTTTTT; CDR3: CASSFPGTSASDTGELFF
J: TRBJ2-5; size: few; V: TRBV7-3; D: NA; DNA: TGTGCCAGCAGCGCGGGGACCCAGGGGACCCAGTACTTC; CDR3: CASSAGTQGTQYF
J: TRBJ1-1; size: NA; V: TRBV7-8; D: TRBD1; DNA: TGTGCCAGCAGCTCTAGACAGGGGGCGGTTGAAGCTTTCTTT; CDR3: CASSSRQGAVEAFF
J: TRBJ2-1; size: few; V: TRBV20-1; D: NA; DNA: TGCAGCTTACGGTCCTACAATGAGCAGTTCTTC; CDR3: CSLRSYNEQFF
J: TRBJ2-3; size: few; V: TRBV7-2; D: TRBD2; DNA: TGTGCCAGCAGCTTTGGTGGGGGGGAAGCAGATACGCAGTATTTT; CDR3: CASSFGGGEADTQYF